The table lists the clone carrying this TCR beta chain with a few counts. Its target is not known. Genomic DNA served as template for TCR beta VDJ and CDR3 profiling. One entry per CDR3 protein, called by TCRdb with MiXCR from the reads. The sample includes under 150,000 distinct CDR3 sequences, about 40% of them seen just once. The data stem from a study of CD8+CD57+ T cells in acquired aplastic anemia. Findings of the study overall: Patients shared approximately 30 CD8+ CDR3 sequences with controls. Patients versus controls showed no significant CD8+ Simpson's diversity difference.

Patients picked for sequencing had shown CD8+CD57+ cell expansion detected by flow cytometry. The cohort consisted entirely of patients having severe acquired aplastic anemia. Patients had received no therapy at the time of blood sampling. The sequence was obtained from a human donor with aplastic anemia. Sequences were obtained from sorted CD4+, CD8+, or CD8+CD57+ T cells (not recorded which) from PBMCs.

DNA for the CDR3: TGTGCCAGCTCACCACGTCGATTAGGAAACATTCAGTACTTC. As protein: CASSPRRLGNIQYF. This chain connects TRBV18 to TRBJ2-4; D is undetermined. The CDR3 loop spans 14 amino acids. In germline, CDR1 is KGHSH, CDR2 LQKENI. Trimming removed 1 base at V and 6 bases at J, with 10 bases between.